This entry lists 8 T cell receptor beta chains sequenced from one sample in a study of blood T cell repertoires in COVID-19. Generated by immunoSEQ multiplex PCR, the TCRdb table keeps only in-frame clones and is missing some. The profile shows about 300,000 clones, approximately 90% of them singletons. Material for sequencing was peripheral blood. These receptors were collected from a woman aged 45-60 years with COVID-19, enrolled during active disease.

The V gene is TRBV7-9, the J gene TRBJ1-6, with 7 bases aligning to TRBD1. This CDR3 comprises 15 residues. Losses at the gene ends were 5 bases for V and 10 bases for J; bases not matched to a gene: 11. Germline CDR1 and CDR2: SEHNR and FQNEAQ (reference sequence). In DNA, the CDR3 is TGTGCCAGCAGCCAAGACAGGGCCGTCGGGTCACCCCTCCACTTT. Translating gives CASSQDRAVGSPLHF.

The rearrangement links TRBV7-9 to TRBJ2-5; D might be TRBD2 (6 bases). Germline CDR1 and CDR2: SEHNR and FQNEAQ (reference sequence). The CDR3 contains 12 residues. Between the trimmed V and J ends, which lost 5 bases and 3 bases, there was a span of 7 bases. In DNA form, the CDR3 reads TGTGCCAGCAGCACGGGGGAAGAGACCCAGTACTTC. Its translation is CASSTGEETQYF.

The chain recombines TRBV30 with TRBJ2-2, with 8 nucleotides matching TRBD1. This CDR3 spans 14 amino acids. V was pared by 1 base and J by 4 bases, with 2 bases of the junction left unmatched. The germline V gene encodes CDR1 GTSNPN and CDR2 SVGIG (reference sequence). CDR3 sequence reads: CAWSGQGTTGELFF. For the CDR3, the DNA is TGTGCCTGGAGTGGACAGGGGACCACCGGGGAGCTGTTTTTT.

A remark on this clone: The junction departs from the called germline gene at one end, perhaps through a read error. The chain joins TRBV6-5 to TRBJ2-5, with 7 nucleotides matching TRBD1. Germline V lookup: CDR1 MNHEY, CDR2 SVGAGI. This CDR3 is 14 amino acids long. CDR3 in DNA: TGTGCCAGCAGACCTGGGACAGCCAAAGAGACCCGGTACTTC. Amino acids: CASRPGTAKETRYF.

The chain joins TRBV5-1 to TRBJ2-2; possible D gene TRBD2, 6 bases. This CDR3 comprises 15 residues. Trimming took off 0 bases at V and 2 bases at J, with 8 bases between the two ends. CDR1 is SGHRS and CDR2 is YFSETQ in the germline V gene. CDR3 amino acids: CASSLVGTNTGELFF. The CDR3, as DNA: TGCGCCAGCAGCTTGGTGGGGACTAACACCGGGGAGCTGTTTTTT.

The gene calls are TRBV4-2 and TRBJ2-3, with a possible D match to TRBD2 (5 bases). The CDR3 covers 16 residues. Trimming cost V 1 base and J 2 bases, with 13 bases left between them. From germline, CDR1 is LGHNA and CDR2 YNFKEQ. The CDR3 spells CASSQARPGDTDTQYF. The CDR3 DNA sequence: TGTGCCAGCAGCCAAGCGAGGCCCGGGGACACAGATACGCAGTATTTT.

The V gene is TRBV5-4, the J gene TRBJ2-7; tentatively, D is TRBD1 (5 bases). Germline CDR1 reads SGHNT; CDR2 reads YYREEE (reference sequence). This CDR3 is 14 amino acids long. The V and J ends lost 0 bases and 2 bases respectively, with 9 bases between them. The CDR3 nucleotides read TGTGCCAGCAGCTTGGCCACGACAGCCTACGAGCAGTACTTC. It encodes CASSLATTAYEQYF.

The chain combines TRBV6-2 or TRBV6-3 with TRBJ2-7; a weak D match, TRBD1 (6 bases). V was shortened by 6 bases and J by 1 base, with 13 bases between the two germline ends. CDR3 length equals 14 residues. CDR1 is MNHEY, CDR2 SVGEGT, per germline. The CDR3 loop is CASSQNRASYEQYF. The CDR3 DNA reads TGTGCCAGCAGCCAGAACAGGGCTTCCTACGAGCAGTACTTC.